This is a list of T cell receptor beta chains from one sample in a study of T cells in Graves' hyperthyroidism and ophthalmopathy. Via MiXCR, TCRdb re-called the multiplex PCR reads, giving one row per CDR3 protein. In the table there are approximately 200,000 distinct CDR3 sequences, around 18% of which are singletons. The specimen was blood. These receptors all come from a man between 35 and 55 years old with Graves' hyperthyroidism. The CDR3 runs from the conserved cysteine through the conserved F or W. The D gene is left open where the match is weak. Size is omitted from some rows. Given values are once, few, many or a class for expanded clones.

j_gene: TRBJ1-1
abundance: many
d_gene: -
v_gene: TRBV30
CDR3aa: CAWSGLPGAEMNTEAFF
CDR3nt: TGTGCCTGGAGTGGTCTCCCGGGGGCGGAGATGAACACTGAAGCTTTCTTT

j_gene: TRBJ2-3
abundance: many
d_gene: TRBD1
v_gene: TRBV30
CDR3aa: CAWTQLTGGTDTQYF
CDR3nt: TGTGCCTGGACCCAACTGACAGGGGGCACAGATACGCAGTATTTT

j_gene: TRBJ2-3
abundance: many
d_gene: TRBD1
v_gene: TRBV4-3
CDR3aa: CASRRTGGLTDTQYF
CDR3nt: TGCGCCAGCAGAAGGACAGGGGGCTTGACAGATACGCAGTATTTT

j_gene: TRBJ2-5
abundance: many
d_gene: -
v_gene: TRBV3-1
CDR3aa: CASSQDGALVRPQETQYF
CDR3nt: TGTGCCAGCAGCCAAGATGGGGCGTTGGTAAGGCCGCAAGAGACCCAGTACTTC

j_gene: TRBJ1-1
abundance: -
d_gene: TRBD1
v_gene: TRBV7-2
CDR3aa: CASSFGQGGEAFF
CDR3nt: TGTGCCAGCAGCTTTGGACAGGGCGGGGAAGCTTTCTTT

j_gene: TRBJ1-1
abundance: many
d_gene: -
v_gene: TRBV5-6
CDR3aa: CASSFGRGTEAFF
CDR3nt: TGTGCCAGCAGCTTCGGACGGGGCACTGAAGCTTTCTTT

j_gene: TRBJ2-3
abundance: -
d_gene: -
v_gene: TRBV7-9
CDR3aa: CASSLVLGGDTQYF
CDR3nt: TGTGCCAGCAGCTTAGTTTTGGGCGGGGATACGCAGTATTTT

j_gene: TRBJ1-5
abundance: -
d_gene: TRBD1
v_gene: TRBV4-2
CDR3aa: CTSSQVAGGGNQPQHF
CDR3nt: TGTACCAGCAGCCAAGTTGCAGGGGGTGGCAATCAGCCCCAGCATTTT

j_gene: TRBJ2-7
abundance: many
d_gene: -
v_gene: TRBV28
CDR3aa: CASSLLGSAGHEQYF
CDR3nt: TGTGCCAGCAGTTTATTAGGGTCTGCAGGCCACGAGCAGTACTTC

j_gene: TRBJ1-1
abundance: many
d_gene: -
v_gene: TRBV29-1
CDR3aa: CSATGNVMNTEAFF
CDR3nt: TGCAGCGCTACAGGAAACGTAATGAACACTGAAGCTTTCTTT

j_gene: TRBJ2-6
abundance: many
d_gene: -
v_gene: TRBV28
CDR3aa: CASTKGQGPWGANVLTF
CDR3nt: TGTGCCAGCACCAAGGGGCAGGGCCCCTGGGGGGCCAACGTCCTGACTTTC

j_gene: TRBJ2-7
abundance: many
d_gene: -
v_gene: TRBV10-1
CDR3aa: CASSEWQGSSYEQYF
CDR3nt: TGCGCCAGCAGTGAGTGGCAGGGATCATCCTACGAGCAGTACTTC

j_gene: TRBJ2-1
abundance: few
d_gene: TRBD2
v_gene: TRBV5-1
CDR3aa: CASSLLASSYNEQFF
CDR3nt: TGCGCCAGCAGCTTACTAGCGAGCTCCTACAATGAGCAGTTCTTC

j_gene: TRBJ2-4
abundance: many
d_gene: TRBD2
v_gene: TRBV7-6
CDR3aa: CASSLGTRENIQYF
CDR3nt: TGTGCCAGCAGCTTAGGGACTAGGGAAAACATTCAGTACTTC

j_gene: TRBJ2-5
abundance: many
d_gene: -
v_gene: TRBV20-1
CDR3aa: CSARMMGNQETQYF
CDR3nt: TGCAGTGCTAGAATGATGGGCAACCAAGAGACCCAGTACTTC

j_gene: TRBJ1-1
abundance: many
d_gene: -
v_gene: TRBV12-3/TRBV12-4
CDR3aa: CASTPLNDRNTEAFF
CDR3nt: TGTGCCAGCACCCCATTAAACGACAGGAACACTGAAGCTTTCTTT

j_gene: TRBJ2-5
abundance: many
d_gene: TRBD1
v_gene: TRBV5-1
CDR3aa: CASSLRDRELETQYF
CDR3nt: TGCGCCAGCAGCTTGAGGGACAGAGAGTTGGAGACCCAGTACTTC

j_gene: TRBJ1-5
abundance: many
d_gene: TRBD1
v_gene: TRBV12-3/TRBV12-4
CDR3aa: CASSSGGRSNQPQHF
CDR3nt: TGTGCCAGCAGTTCAGGGGGGCGTAGCAATCAGCCCCAGCATTTT

j_gene: TRBJ1-2
abundance: -
d_gene: -
v_gene: TRBV7-9
CDR3aa: CASSSYRGGPYWGYTF
CDR3nt: TGTGCCAGCAGCTCATACCGGGGCGGACCTTATTGGGGCTACACCTTC

j_gene: TRBJ2-5
abundance: many
d_gene: TRBD1
v_gene: TRBV30
CDR3aa: CAWNPGGVETQYF
CDR3nt: TGTGCCTGGAATCCAGGGGGCGTCGAGACCCAGTACTTC

j_gene: TRBJ1-1
abundance: -
d_gene: TRBD1
v_gene: TRBV5-4
CDR3aa: CASSGRDRGNTEAFF
CDR3nt: TGTGCCAGCAGCGGGAGGGACAGGGGGAACACTGAAGCTTTCTTT

j_gene: TRBJ1-5
abundance: -
d_gene: -
v_gene: TRBV19
CDR3aa: CASSRDGSNQPQHF
CDR3nt: TGTGCCAGTAGTAGGGACGGAAGCAATCAGCCCCAGCATTTT

j_gene: TRBJ2-7
abundance: -
d_gene: -
v_gene: TRBV20-1
CDR3aa: CSALRGASYEQYF
CDR3nt: TGCAGTGCTCTTAGGGGGGCCTCCTACGAGCAGTACTTC

j_gene: TRBJ2-7
abundance: many
d_gene: -
v_gene: TRBV28
CDR3aa: CARIPYEQYF
CDR3nt: TGTGCCAGAATCCCGTACGAGCAGTACTTC

j_gene: TRBJ1-2
abundance: many
d_gene: -
v_gene: TRBV2
CDR3aa: CASSVGVEANYGYTF
CDR3nt: TGTGCCAGCAGTGTAGGAGTAGAAGCTAACTATGGCTACACCTTC

j_gene: TRBJ2-2
abundance: many
d_gene: TRBD1
v_gene: TRBV5-4
CDR3aa: CASRDRANTGELFF
CDR3nt: TGTGCCAGCCGGGACAGGGCGAACACCGGGGAGCTGTTTTTT

j_gene: TRBJ1-1
abundance: many
d_gene: -
v_gene: TRBV18
CDR3aa: CASSPHGGAEAFF
CDR3nt: TGTGCCAGCTCACCACACGGCGGGGCTGAAGCTTTCTTT

j_gene: TRBJ1-2
abundance: -
d_gene: -
v_gene: TRBV29-1
CDR3aa: CSLRSGLGYTF
CDR3nt: TGCAGTCTTCGGTCAGGGTTAGGCTACACCTTC